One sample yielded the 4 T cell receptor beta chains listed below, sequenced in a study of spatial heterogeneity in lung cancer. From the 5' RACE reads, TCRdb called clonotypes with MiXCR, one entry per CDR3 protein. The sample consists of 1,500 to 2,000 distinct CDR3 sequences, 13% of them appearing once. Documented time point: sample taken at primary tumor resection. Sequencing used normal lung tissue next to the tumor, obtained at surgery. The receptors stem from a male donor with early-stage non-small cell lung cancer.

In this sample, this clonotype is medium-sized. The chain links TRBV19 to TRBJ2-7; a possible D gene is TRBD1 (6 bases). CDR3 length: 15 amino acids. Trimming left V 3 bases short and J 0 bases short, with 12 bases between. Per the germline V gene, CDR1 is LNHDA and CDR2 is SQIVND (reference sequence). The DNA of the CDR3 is TGTGCCAGTAGTATGGACAGCCAAGTCTCCTACGAGCAGTACTTC. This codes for CASSMDSQVSYEQYF. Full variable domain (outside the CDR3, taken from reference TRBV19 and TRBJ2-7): DGGITQSPKYLFRKEGQNVTLSCEQNLNHDAMYWYRQDPGQGLRLIYYSQIVNDFQKGDIAEGYSVSREKKESFPLTVTSAQKNPTAFYLCASSMDSQVSYEQYFGPGTRLTVT.

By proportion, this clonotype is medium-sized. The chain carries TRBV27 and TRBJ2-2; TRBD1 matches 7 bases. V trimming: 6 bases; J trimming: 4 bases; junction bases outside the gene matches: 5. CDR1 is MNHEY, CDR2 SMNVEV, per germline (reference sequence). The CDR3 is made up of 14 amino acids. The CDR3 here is CASRTGTATGELFF. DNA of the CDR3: TGTGCCAGCAGGACCGGGACAGCCACCGGGGAGCTGTTTTTT.

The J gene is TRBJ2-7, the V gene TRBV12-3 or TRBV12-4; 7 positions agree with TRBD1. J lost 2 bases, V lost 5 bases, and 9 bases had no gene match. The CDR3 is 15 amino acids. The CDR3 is CASSARDRRTYEQYF. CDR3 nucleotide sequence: TGTGCCAGCAGTGCCCGGGACAGAAGAACCTACGAGCAGTACTTC.

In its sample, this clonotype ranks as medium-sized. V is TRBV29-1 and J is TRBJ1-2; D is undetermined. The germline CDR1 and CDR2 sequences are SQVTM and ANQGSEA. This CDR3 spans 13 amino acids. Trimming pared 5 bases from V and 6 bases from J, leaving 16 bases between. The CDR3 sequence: CSVQTRRENGYTF. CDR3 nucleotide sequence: TGCAGCGTTCAAACAAGACGGGAGAATGGCTACACCTTC.